This is a list of T cell receptor beta chains from one sample in a study of T cells in Graves' hyperthyroidism and ophthalmopathy. TCRdb passed the multiplex PCR reads through MiXCR, listing each CDR3 protein once. The sample shows hundreds of thousands of distinct CDR3 sequences, roughly 14% of them seen only once. The sequenced material came from blood. These receptors all stem from a man aged 18 to 29 with Graves' ophthalmopathy. Both conserved end residues are part of each CDR3. Each record gives: V gene, clone size, J gene, D gene, CDR3 DNA, CDR3 protein. A D gene is named only where the DNA matches it firmly. Expanded clones get a size class; other rows say once, few or many, or leave the size out.

TRBV6-1	NA	TRBJ1-1	NA	TGTAGGACGGGGAACACTGAAGCTTTCTTT	CRTGNTEAFF
TRBV3-1	many	TRBJ2-7	NA	TGTGCCAGCAGCCAAGATCATAGCGACCTCTCCTACGAGCAGTACTTC	CASSQDHSDLSYEQYF
TRBV5-8	few	TRBJ1-6	NA	TGTGCCAGCAGCTTTGGACAAATTAATTCACCCCTCCACTTT	CASSFGQINSPLHF
TRBV5-8	NA	TRBJ2-2	TRBD1	TGTGCCAGCAGCCCTTACAGGGGGTCCGGGGAGCTGTTTTTT	CASSPYRGSGELFF
TRBV20-1	many	TRBJ1-5	NA	TGCTTCACAGGCTATAGCAATCAGCCCCAGCATTTT	CFTGYSNQPQHF
TRBV27	NA	TRBJ2-3	TRBD2	TGTGCCAGCACTAAAGGGAAAGGGCGGGAGCCAGATACGCAGTATTTT	CASTKGKGREPDTQYF
TRBV14	few	TRBJ1-4	TRBD1	TGTGCCAGCAGCCAAGGCTTCGGGACAGGGAACGAAAAACTGTTTTTT	CASSQGFGTGNEKLFF
TRBV4-1	many	TRBJ2-7	NA	TGCGCCAGCAGCCATGGTGGTCCCTACGAGCAGTACTTC	CASSHGGPYEQYF
TRBV10-3	many	TRBJ1-5	NA	TGTGCCATCAGTGAGTCAGGGTGGGATCAGCCCCAGCATTTT	CAISESGWDQPQHF
TRBV5-1	NA	TRBJ2-3	NA	TGCGCCAGCAGCTTGGGTGGTACCCTCGGGGATACGCAGTATTTT	CASSLGGTLGDTQYF
TRBV18	NA	TRBJ2-7	TRBD1	TGTGCCAGCTCACCTAGGCTACAGGGGTCCTACGAGCAGTACTTC	CASSPRLQGSYEQYF
TRBV12-3/TRBV12-4	NA	TRBJ2-7	TRBD2	TGTGCCGGCAGACGAACTAGCGTTGGTGGCCACGAGCAGTACTTC	CAGRRTSVGGHEQYF
TRBV15	NA	TRBJ1-4	NA	TGTGCCACCAGCAGATCCCTAGGGGAGCGCTCTAATGAAAAACTGTTTTTT	CATSRSLGERSNEKLFF
TRBV2	many	TRBJ2-7	NA	TGTGCCAGCAGTGAAGATCCCGGGCGAACATCCTACGAGCAGTACTTC	CASSEDPGRTSYEQYF
TRBV11-3	NA	TRBJ1-3	NA	TGTGCCAGCAGCTTCCCGGGGGGCACCATATATTTT	CASSFPGGTIYF
TRBV3-1	many	TRBJ1-6	NA	TGTGCCAGCAGCCGCCGGGCCGCTGACTCACCCCTCCACTTT	CASSRRAADSPLHF
TRBV11-2	many	TRBJ1-6	NA	TGTGCCAGCAGCTTAATAGGGAAGGCCCTTAATTCACCCCTCCACTTT	CASSLIGKALNSPLHF
TRBV15	many	TRBJ1-1	NA	TGTGCCACCAGCACCCCAGAGGACACTGAAGCTTTCTTT	CATSTPEDTEAFF
TRBV5-1	few	TRBJ2-7	TRBD1	TGCGCCAGCAGCTTGGTGACAGGGTCCTACGAGCAGTACTTC	CASSLVTGSYEQYF
TRBV12-3/TRBV12-4	many	TRBJ1-1	NA	TGTGCCAGCAGTTTACACACTGAAGCTTTCTTT	CASSLHTEAFF
TRBV6-1	NA	TRBJ2-2	TRBD2	TGTGCTGTTCAGCGGGGTTTTACCACCGGGGAGCTGTTTTTT	CAVQRGFTTGELFF
TRBV5-5	many	TRBJ2-7	NA	TGTGCCAGCAGCTGGGGCGTCGGATTTGGCCAGAACTACGAGCAGTACTTC	CASSWGVGFGQNYEQYF
TRBV5-1	many	TRBJ2-1	NA	TGCGCCAGCAGCTTGGCCGGGCATAGGTCGGGGGTTAATGAGCAGTTCTTC	CASSLAGHRSGVNEQFF
TRBV7-9	NA	TRBJ2-1	TRBD1	TGTGCCAGCAGCAGGACAGGGGGCTTTTCGGGGGAGCAGTTCTTC	CASSRTGGFSGEQFF
TRBV6-1	many	TRBJ1-1	NA	TGTGCCAGCAGTGAGCCGGGGGCCACCGAAGCTTTCTTT	CASSEPGATEAFF
TRBV13	many	TRBJ2-7	TRBD2	TGTGCCAGCAGCTTAGGGAGGACTAGCGGGAGTTACGAGCAGTACTTC	CASSLGRTSGSYEQYF
TRBV3-1	few	TRBJ2-1	NA	TGTGCCAGCAGCCAAGATTATCAGAGGAACAATGAGCAGTTCTTC	CASSQDYQRNNEQFF
TRBV19	NA	TRBJ2-1	NA	TGTGCCAGTAGTATCCAGGGCCGGTACAATGAGCAGTTCTTC	CASSIQGRYNEQFF
TRBV7-9	many	TRBJ2-1	NA	TGTGCCAGCAGCTTAGCGCGGGGACCCAGCCGCAATGAGCAGTTCTTC	CASSLARGPSRNEQFF
TRBV10-3	NA	TRBJ2-7	NA	TGTGTCATCAGTGAAATGGAGAACTCCTACGAGCAGTACTTC	CVISEMENSYEQYF
TRBV7-2	many	TRBJ1-1	NA	TGTGCCAGCAGCTACTCAGGGGCTTCCCCCCGGGCTTTCTTT	CASSYSGASPRAFF